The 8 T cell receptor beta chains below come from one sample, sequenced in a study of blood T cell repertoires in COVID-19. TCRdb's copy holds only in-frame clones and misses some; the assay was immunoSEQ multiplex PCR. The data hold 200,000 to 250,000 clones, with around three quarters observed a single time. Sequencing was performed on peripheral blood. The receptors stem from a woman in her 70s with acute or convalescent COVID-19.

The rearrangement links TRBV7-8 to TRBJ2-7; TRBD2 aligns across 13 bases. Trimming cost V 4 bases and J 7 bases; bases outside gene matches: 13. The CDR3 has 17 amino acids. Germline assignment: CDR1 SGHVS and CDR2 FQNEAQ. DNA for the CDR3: TGTGCCAGCAGCTCAAAAGTGGGACTAGCGGGAACGTTGGAGCAGTACTTC. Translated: CASSSKVGLAGTLEQYF.

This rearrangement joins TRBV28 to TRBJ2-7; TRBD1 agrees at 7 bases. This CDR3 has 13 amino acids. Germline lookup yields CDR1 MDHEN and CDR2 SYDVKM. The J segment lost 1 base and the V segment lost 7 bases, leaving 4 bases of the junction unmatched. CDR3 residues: CASIRTGSYEQYF. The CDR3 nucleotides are TGTGCCAGCATCCGGACAGGTTCCTACGAGCAGTACTTC.

In nucleotides, the CDR3 is TGTGCCAGCAGGGACAGCTCTGGAAACACCATATATTTT. Protein: CASRDSSGNTIYF. The chain uses TRBV14 and TRBJ1-3, with D perhaps TRBD1 (6 bases). Germline V CDR1 and CDR2: SGHDN, FVKESK. Trimming shortened V by 6 bases and J by 0 bases, and 6 bases separated the two germline ends. The CDR3 has 13 amino acids.

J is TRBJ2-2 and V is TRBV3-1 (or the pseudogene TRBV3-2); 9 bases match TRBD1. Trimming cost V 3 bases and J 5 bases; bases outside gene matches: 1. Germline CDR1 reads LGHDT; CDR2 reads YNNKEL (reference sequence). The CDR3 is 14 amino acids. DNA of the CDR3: TGTGCCAGCAGCCAGGGACAGGGAACCGGGGAGCTGTTTTTT. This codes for CASSQGQGTGELFF.

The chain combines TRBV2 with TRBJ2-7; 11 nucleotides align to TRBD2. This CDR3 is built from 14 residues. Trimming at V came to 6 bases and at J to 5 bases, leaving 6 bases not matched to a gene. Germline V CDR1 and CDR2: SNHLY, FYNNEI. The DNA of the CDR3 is TGTGCCAGCAGCTTTAGCGGGAGGGAGGACGAGCAGTACTTC. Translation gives CASSFSGREDEQYF.

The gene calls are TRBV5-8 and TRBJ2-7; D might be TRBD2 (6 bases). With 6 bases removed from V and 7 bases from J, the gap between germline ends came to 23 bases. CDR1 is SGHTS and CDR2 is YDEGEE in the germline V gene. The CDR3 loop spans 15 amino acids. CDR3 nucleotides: TGTGCCAGCACTACTGGGGGGACCGTAGCTAGGGAGCAGTACTTC. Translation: CASTTGGTVAREQYF.

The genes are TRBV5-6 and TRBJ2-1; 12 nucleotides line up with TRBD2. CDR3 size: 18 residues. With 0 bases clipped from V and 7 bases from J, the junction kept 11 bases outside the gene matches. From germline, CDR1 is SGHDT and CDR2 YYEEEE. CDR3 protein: CASSLVGQTSGRVNEQFF. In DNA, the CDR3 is TGTGCCAGCAGCTTGGTTGGACAGACTAGCGGGAGAGTGAATGAGCAGTTCTTC. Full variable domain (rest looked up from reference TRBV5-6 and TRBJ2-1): DAGVTQSPTHLIKTRGQQVTLRCSPKSGHDTVSWYQQALGQGPQFIFQYYEEEERQRGNFPDRFSGHQFPNYSSELNVNALLLGDSALYLCASSLVGQTSGRVNEQFFGPGTRLTVL.

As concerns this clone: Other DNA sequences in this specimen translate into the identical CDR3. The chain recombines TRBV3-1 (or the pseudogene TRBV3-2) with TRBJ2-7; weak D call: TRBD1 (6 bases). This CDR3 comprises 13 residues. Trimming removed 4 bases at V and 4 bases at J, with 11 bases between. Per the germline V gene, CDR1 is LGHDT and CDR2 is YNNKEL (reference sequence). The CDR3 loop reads CASSLRGTYEQYF. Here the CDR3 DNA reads TGTGCCAGCAGCCTCAGGGGAACTTACGAGCAGTACTTC.